This TCR beta chain was sequenced for a study of blood T cell repertoires in COVID-19. As processed by the authors: Cell counts per sample came from amplifying reference gene primers. Repertoires were generated with immunoSEQ multiplex PCR, while TCRdb's copy carries only in-frame clones and drops some. Clone size and the V and J calls come from that table; the DNA yielded D and trimming. The sample contains roughly 260,000 clones, roughly 87% of which appear only once. Per the germline V gene, CDR1 is SGHDT and CDR2 is YYEEEE. The V end lost 0 bases, the J end lost 3 bases, and 6 bases lay between the germline ends. This CDR3 has 13 amino acids.

The chain is built from TRBV5-6 and TRBJ1-1; possibly TRBD1 for D (6 bases). Material: peripheral blood. The clonotype comes from a woman aged 45-59 years who had recovered from COVID-19. This CDR3 is CASSLDRDTEAFF. The CDR3 coding sequence is TGTGCCAGCAGCTTGGACAGGGACACTGAAGCTTTCTTT.